Listed below are T cell receptor beta chains from one sample, sequenced in a study of Graves' ophthalmopathy and Graves' hyperthyroidism. Each CDR3 protein is one row after TCRdb ran MiXCR on the multiplex PCR reads. The sample holds roughly 600,000 distinct CDR3 sequences; 35% to 45% are singletons and the top ten take around 4.6%. The sequenced sample consisted of peripheral blood or thyroid tissue (not recorded which). The receptor set was obtained from an adult man with Graves' hyperthyroidism. CDR3s include the opening cysteine and the closing phenylalanine or tryptophan. Fields, in order: V gene, D gene, clone size, J gene, CDR3 DNA, CDR3 protein. A D gene is named only where the DNA matches it firmly. Expanded clones are given a class, and other clones once, few, many or no size at all.

v_call: TRBV7-9; d_call: TRBD1; clone_size: .; j_call: TRBJ1-6; cdr3_nt: TGTGCCAGCAGCTCGCACGACCTACAGGGGGCTGCACCCCTCCACTTT; cdr3_aa: CASSSHDLQGAAPLHF
v_call: TRBV19; d_call: .; clone_size: .; j_call: TRBJ1-2; cdr3_nt: TGTGCCAGTAGTATAACTGAGGGCTACACCTTC; cdr3_aa: CASSITEGYTF
v_call: TRBV24-1; d_call: .; clone_size: many; j_call: TRBJ2-2; cdr3_nt: TGTGCCACCAGTGATGCAGGGTCGAACACCGGGGAGCTGTTTTTT; cdr3_aa: CATSDAGSNTGELFF
v_call: TRBV7-9; d_call: .; clone_size: .; j_call: TRBJ2-5; cdr3_nt: TGTGCCAGCAGCCAAGATCCGACGAAACAAGAGACCCAGTACTTC; cdr3_aa: CASSQDPTKQETQYF
v_call: TRBV11-1; d_call: TRBD2; clone_size: .; j_call: TRBJ2-1; cdr3_nt: TGTGCCAGCAGGTTGACTAGCGGGGGACGTAATGAGCAGTTCTTC; cdr3_aa: CASRLTSGGRNEQFF
v_call: TRBV5-6; d_call: .; clone_size: many; j_call: TRBJ2-7; cdr3_nt: TGTGCCAGCAGCTTGGGGAGAACGGACTACGAGCAGTACTTC; cdr3_aa: CASSLGRTDYEQYF
v_call: TRBV6-1; d_call: .; clone_size: many; j_call: TRBJ1-1; cdr3_nt: TGTGCCACCAGGGCGTCACCGTCGGACACTGAAGCTTTCTTT; cdr3_aa: CATRASPSDTEAFF
v_call: TRBV2; d_call: TRBD1; clone_size: .; j_call: TRBJ1-3; cdr3_nt: TGTGCCAGCAGCTGGGACAGCTTGGCCGGAAACACCATATATTTT; cdr3_aa: CASSWDSLAGNTIYF
v_call: TRBV19; d_call: TRBD1; clone_size: .; j_call: TRBJ2-5; cdr3_nt: TGTGCCAGTAGTACCAGGGGGAAAGAGACCCAGTACTTC; cdr3_aa: CASSTRGKETQYF
v_call: TRBV20-1; d_call: TRBD2; clone_size: .; j_call: TRBJ2-3; cdr3_nt: TGCAGTGCTAGAACTAGCGGGATCACAGATACGCAGTATTTT; cdr3_aa: CSARTSGITDTQYF
v_call: TRBV7-9; d_call: TRBD1; clone_size: many; j_call: TRBJ2-2; cdr3_nt: TGTGCCAGCACCGAGGACAGGTGGAACACCGGGGAGCTGTTTTTT; cdr3_aa: CASTEDRWNTGELFF
v_call: TRBV5-8; d_call: TRBD1; clone_size: few; j_call: TRBJ1-1; cdr3_nt: TGTGCCAGCAGCTTGGCCGGGACAGGTCTAAATGAAGCTTTCTTT; cdr3_aa: CASSLAGTGLNEAFF
v_call: TRBV7-9; d_call: TRBD1; clone_size: many; j_call: TRBJ2-7; cdr3_nt: TGTGCCAGCGGGACAGGGGGCAACGAGCAGTACTTC; cdr3_aa: CASGTGGNEQYF
v_call: TRBV5-6; d_call: .; clone_size: many; j_call: TRBJ1-5; cdr3_nt: TGTGCCAGCAGCTTGGTTGGGTCTAGCAATCAGCCCCAGCATTTT; cdr3_aa: CASSLVGSSNQPQHF
v_call: TRBV10-3; d_call: .; clone_size: once; j_call: TRBJ1-1; cdr3_nt: TGTGCCATCACCCGAGGGGGGCCTGTGAACACTGAAGCTTTCTTT; cdr3_aa: CAITRGGPVNTEAFF
v_call: TRBV6-1; d_call: TRBD2; clone_size: many; j_call: TRBJ2-5; cdr3_nt: TGTGCCAGCAAGGTGGGGGGGAATCTGGAGACCCAGTACTTC; cdr3_aa: CASKVGGNLETQYF
v_call: TRBV7-9; d_call: .; clone_size: many; j_call: TRBJ1-2; cdr3_nt: TGTGCCAGCAGCTTGTTGTCAGGCTATGGCTACACCTTC; cdr3_aa: CASSLLSGYGYTF
v_call: TRBV18; d_call: TRBD1; clone_size: few; j_call: TRBJ1-5; cdr3_nt: TGTGCCAGCTCACCTGGGACAGGGGATCGTCAGCCCCAGCATTTT; cdr3_aa: CASSPGTGDRQPQHF
v_call: TRBV25-1; d_call: TRBD1; clone_size: .; j_call: TRBJ1-2; cdr3_nt: TGTGCCAGCACCGGACAGGGAGGACAGGGCTACACCTTC; cdr3_aa: CASTGQGGQGYTF
v_call: TRBV29-1; d_call: .; clone_size: many; j_call: TRBJ1-1; cdr3_nt: TGCAGCGTTCGAAGGACTGAAGCTTTCTTT; cdr3_aa: CSVRRTEAFF
v_call: TRBV6-6; d_call: .; clone_size: many; j_call: TRBJ1-1; cdr3_nt: TGTGCCAGCAGATTGGCAGGGACGTACACTGAAGCTTTCTTT; cdr3_aa: CASRLAGTYTEAFF
v_call: TRBV12-3/TRBV12-4; d_call: .; clone_size: .; j_call: TRBJ2-2; cdr3_nt: TGTGCCAGCAGTCCTCTAGGGGTGGGGGAAGGAGGCTACACCGGGGAGCTGTTTTTT; cdr3_aa: CASSPLGVGEGGYTGELFF
v_call: TRBV7-3; d_call: .; clone_size: .; j_call: TRBJ2-5; cdr3_nt: TGTGCCAGCAGCTTAGCGTTACCAGATACGCAGTACTTC; cdr3_aa: CASSLALPDTQYF
v_call: TRBV5-1; d_call: .; clone_size: .; j_call: TRBJ2-6; cdr3_nt: TGTGCCAGCAGCGTCACCGGGGGAGGGGCCAACGTCCTGACTTTC; cdr3_aa: CASSVTGGGANVLTF
v_call: TRBV4-1; d_call: .; clone_size: .; j_call: TRBJ2-3; cdr3_nt: TGCGCCAGCAGCTCACAGGAGACCCCACCAGATACGCAGTATTTT; cdr3_aa: CASSSQETPPDTQYF
v_call: TRBV2; d_call: .; clone_size: many; j_call: TRBJ2-7; cdr3_nt: TGTGCCAGCAGTGAGGGTCTCGATAACTACGAGCAGTACTTC; cdr3_aa: CASSEGLDNYEQYF
v_call: TRBV7-9; d_call: .; clone_size: .; j_call: TRBJ2-5; cdr3_nt: TGTGCCAGCAGCCCCCCAGCCAGCGGAGAGACCCAGTACTTC; cdr3_aa: CASSPPASGETQYF
v_call: TRBV7-9; d_call: TRBD1; clone_size: few; j_call: TRBJ1-3; cdr3_nt: TGTGCCAGCAGCTCAGGGATCGCAGGGGGCGCGAGTGGAAACACCATATATTTT; cdr3_aa: CASSSGIAGGASGNTIYF
v_call: TRBV29-1; d_call: .; clone_size: many; j_call: TRBJ2-7; cdr3_nt: TGCAGCGTTGGGGACCTGGCAGGTTACGAGCAGTACTTC; cdr3_aa: CSVGDLAGYEQYF
v_call: TRBV7-2; d_call: .; clone_size: .; j_call: TRBJ2-1; cdr3_nt: TGTGCCAGCAGCTTAGATTTGGCAGGAGCCTACAATGAGCAGTTCTTC; cdr3_aa: CASSLDLAGAYNEQFF
v_call: TRBV12-5; d_call: .; clone_size: .; j_call: TRBJ1-2; cdr3_nt: TGTGCTAGTGGTTCCGCTTATTATGGCTACACCTTC; cdr3_aa: CASGSAYYGYTF
v_call: TRBV7-8; d_call: TRBD1; clone_size: many; j_call: TRBJ2-6; cdr3_nt: TGTGCCAGCAGCAAAAGTGGGACAGACTACTCTGGGGCCAACGTCCTGACTTTC; cdr3_aa: CASSKSGTDYSGANVLTF
v_call: TRBV12-3/TRBV12-4; d_call: TRBD1; clone_size: .; j_call: TRBJ2-2; cdr3_nt: TGTGCTAGTGGTTTGGTACTCCTTAGACAGGGGACCGGGGAGCTGTTTTTT; cdr3_aa: CASGLVLLRQGTGELFF
v_call: TRBV4-1; d_call: .; clone_size: many; j_call: TRBJ1-1; cdr3_nt: TGCGCCAGCGCCAGGAAGGAGAACACTGAAGCTTTCTTT; cdr3_aa: CASARKENTEAFF
v_call: TRBV6-6; d_call: .; clone_size: many; j_call: TRBJ2-7; cdr3_nt: TGTGCCAGCGGTTTAACAGATTCCTACGAGCAGTACTTC; cdr3_aa: CASGLTDSYEQYF
v_call: TRBV29-1; d_call: .; clone_size: once; j_call: TRBJ1-3; cdr3_nt: TGCAGCAGTTTAGGGATCGGAAACACCATATATTTT; cdr3_aa: CSSLGIGNTIYF
v_call: TRBV20-1; d_call: TRBD1; clone_size: many; j_call: TRBJ2-5; cdr3_nt: TGCAGTGCTAGAGGGAAACCGGGACAGATACAAGAGACCCAGTACTTC; cdr3_aa: CSARGKPGQIQETQYF
v_call: TRBV19; d_call: TRBD1; clone_size: many; j_call: TRBJ2-7; cdr3_nt: TGTGCCAGTACCACTGGACAGGGGGAAATCTACGAGCAGTACTTC; cdr3_aa: CASTTGQGEIYEQYF
v_call: TRBV20-1; d_call: .; clone_size: .; j_call: TRBJ2-3; cdr3_nt: TGCAGTGCTAGATTAGCGGATACGCAGTATTTT; cdr3_aa: CSARLADTQYF